This T cell receptor beta chain was captured by sequencing in a study of cytomegalovirus exposure and HLA in healthy donors. Study in general: Prior work identified around 120 million unique TCR beta sequences in approximately 200 million T cells. Overall study findings and caveats: Later analysis suggested links between common viral pathogens and several top significant clusters.

V lost 1 base and J 3 bases, leaving 13 bases between the germline ends. From germline, CDR1 is SGHVS and CDR2 FQNEAQ. This CDR3 spans 16 amino acids. Primers: 60 Vbeta forward and 13 Jbeta reverse. Clones were read by immunoSEQ multiplex PCR, and TCRdb kept only the in-frame ones, dropping some. Counted here are 95,000 to 100,000 clones, approximately 85% occurring once; the ten biggest clones make up 3% to 5%. In nominal health when sampled, donors likely had unrecorded immune exposures nonetheless. Note on this clone: Its antigen is not identified.

The chain is built from TRBV7-8 and TRBJ1-3; D is undetermined. This clonotype was obtained from a young man in good health and CMV-seronegative. Sequenced sample: PBMCs. The CDR3 protein is CASSLVFGSGGNTIYF. The CDR3 nucleotides are TGTGCCAGCAGCTTAGTATTTGGGTCGGGTGGAAACACCATATATTTT.